The clone carrying this TCR beta chain was counted a single time. Its antigen is not known. V lost 3 bases, J lost 7 bases, and 11 bases lay in between. CDR1 and CDR2 (germline): SGHNT, YYREEE (reference sequence). The length of the CDR3 is 14 residues. The data are from a study of CD8 T cells in Susac syndrome. Study-level points and caveats: The study recognized that the number of individuals in its TCR sequencing and HLA analysis was relatively small.

Reverse transcription of roughly 0.5 to 1 ug RNA was carried out with random hexamers. TCRdb reprocessed the immunoSEQ multiplex PCR reads with MiXCR, giving one entry per CDR3 protein. The repertoire holds 170,000 or so distinct CDR3 sequences, with approximately 94% as singletons. Input material: CD4+ T cells from PBMCs. This rearrangement joins TRBV5-4 to TRBJ1-6; maybe TRBD1 (5 bases). The TCR sequence derives from a human donor with multiple sclerosis. Here the CDR3 reads CASSWGILNSPLHF. CDR3 coding DNA: TGTGCCAGCAGCTGGGGGATATTGAATTCACCCCTCCACTTT.